A single sample is the source of the 11 T cell receptor beta chains below, sequenced in a study of OX40 agonist ivuxolimab in advanced cancers. TCRdb's copy holds only in-frame clones and misses some; the assay was immunoSEQ multiplex PCR. The sample has 92,000 or so clones; approximately 90% are singletons. The input for sequencing was CD4+ or CD8+ T cells sorted from blood, taken in a trial of the OX40 agonist ivuxolimab. The receptors were sampled from an adult with an advanced solid tumor such as melanoma, head and neck, liver or kidney cancer.

The genes are TRBV5-7 and TRBJ2-5, with 9 bases matching TRBD1. TRBV5-7 belongs to the ORF category, with a function that is uncertain. CDR3 length: 13 amino acids. The J segment lost 3 bases and the V segment lost 4 bases, leaving 1 base of the junction unmatched. The DNA for the CDR3 is TGTGCCAGCAGCAGGGACAGGGAAGAGACCCAGTACTTC. Amino acid sequence: CASSRDREETQYF.

The J gene is TRBJ1-1, the V gene TRBV4-1, with a weak D call TRBD1 (5 bases). Trimming shortened V by 1 base and J by 2 bases, and 8 bases separated the two germline ends. This CDR3 region has 14 residues. CDR1 is MGHRA and CDR2 is YSYEKL in the germline V gene. CDR3 sequence reads: CASSQVDTNTEAFF. CDR3 sequence (DNA): TGCGCCAGCAGCCAAGTGGACACAAACACTGAAGCTTTCTTT.

The rearrangement joins TRBV5-1 to TRBJ2-5, with a possible D match to TRBD2 (6 bases). Per the germline V gene, CDR1 is SGHRS and CDR2 is YFSETQ. The V and J ends lost 4 bases and 5 bases respectively, with 18 bases between them. CDR3 length: 15 amino acids. DNA of the CDR3: TGCGCCAGCAGCAGGGGCGGGACGGAGGGGGAGACCCAGTACTTC. It specifies CASSRGGTEGETQYF.

This chain joins TRBV5-1 and TRBJ2-5; the match to TRBD2 covers 7 bases. The V gene's germline CDR1 is SGHRS and CDR2 YFSETQ. The CDR3 consists of 15 residues. Germline trimming cut 0 bases from V and 1 base from J; bases unmatched to any gene: 3. The chain's CDR3 is CASSLGWEGQETQYF. CDR3 DNA: TGCGCCAGCAGCTTGGGATGGGAGGGCCAAGAGACCCAGTACTTC.

J is TRBJ2-3 and V is TRBV28; a weak D match, TRBD2 (6 bases). Germline CDR1 MDHEN, CDR2 SYDVKM. V was trimmed by 7 bases and J by 10 bases, leaving 15 bases between them. This CDR3 is built from 12 residues. The CDR3 region has the DNA TGTGCCAGCACCGGGTGGGAGGCGGCGCAGTATTTT. Amino acid sequence: CASTGWEAAQYF.

The chain joins TRBV21-1 to TRBJ2-7. TRBV21-1 is a recognized pseudogene. This CDR3 has 12 residues. The CDR3 loop reads CASSKGTYEQYF. The CDR3 nucleotides read TGTGCCAGCAGCAAAGGGACCTACGAGCAGTACTTC.

V is TRBV10-2 and J is TRBJ2-5; D not resolved. The J call could be wrong; TRBJ2-7 is a better fit for the DNA end. This CDR3 has 14 residues. Per germline, CDR1 WSHSY and CDR2 SAAADI. CDR3: CASISGAFNYEQYF. The DNA of the CDR3 is TGCGCCAGCATATCCGGAGCCTTTAACTACGAGCAGTACTTC.

The chain carries TRBV27 and TRBJ1-2, with unresolved D. CDR1 and CDR2 from the germline V gene are MNHEY and SMNVEV (reference sequence). The CDR3 covers 14 residues. V lost 4 bases to trimming and J lost 0 bases, with 9 bases between them. CDR3 sequence reads: CASSYRATNYGYTF. Here the CDR3 DNA reads TGTGCCAGCAGTTACCGGGCCACTAACTATGGCTACACCTTC.

This chain connects TRBV11-2 to TRBJ2-7; D not certain. This CDR3 comprises 11 residues. V lost 4 bases and J lost 7, with 8 bases in between. Looked up from germline, CDR1 is SGHAT and CDR2 is FQNNGV. In DNA, the CDR3 is TGTGCCAGCAGCTCCATAGGGGAGCAGTACTTC. Translating it yields CASSSIGEQYF.

This rearrangement joins TRBV9 to TRBJ1-4; D perhaps matches TRBD1 (5 bases). The germline CDR1 and CDR2 sequences are SGDLS and YYNGEE. There are 16 residues in the CDR3. V lost 0 bases, J lost 1 base, and 10 bases lay in between. The CDR3 coding sequence is TGTGCCAGCAGCGTAGAAGGGGTGGTAACTAATGAAAAACTGTTTTTT. As protein: CASSVEGVVTNEKLFF.

The genes are TRBV4-1 and TRBJ2-3; 8 bases match TRBD2. The CDR3 extends over 19 amino acids. J was trimmed by 2 bases and V by 1 base; bases with no gene match: 14. From germline, CDR1 is MGHRA and CDR2 YSYEKL. In DNA, the CDR3 is TGCGCCAGCAGCCAAGGGATTTTTGAGCGGGAGCCACTCACAGATACGCAGTATTTT. The encoded protein is CASSQGIFEREPLTDTQYF.